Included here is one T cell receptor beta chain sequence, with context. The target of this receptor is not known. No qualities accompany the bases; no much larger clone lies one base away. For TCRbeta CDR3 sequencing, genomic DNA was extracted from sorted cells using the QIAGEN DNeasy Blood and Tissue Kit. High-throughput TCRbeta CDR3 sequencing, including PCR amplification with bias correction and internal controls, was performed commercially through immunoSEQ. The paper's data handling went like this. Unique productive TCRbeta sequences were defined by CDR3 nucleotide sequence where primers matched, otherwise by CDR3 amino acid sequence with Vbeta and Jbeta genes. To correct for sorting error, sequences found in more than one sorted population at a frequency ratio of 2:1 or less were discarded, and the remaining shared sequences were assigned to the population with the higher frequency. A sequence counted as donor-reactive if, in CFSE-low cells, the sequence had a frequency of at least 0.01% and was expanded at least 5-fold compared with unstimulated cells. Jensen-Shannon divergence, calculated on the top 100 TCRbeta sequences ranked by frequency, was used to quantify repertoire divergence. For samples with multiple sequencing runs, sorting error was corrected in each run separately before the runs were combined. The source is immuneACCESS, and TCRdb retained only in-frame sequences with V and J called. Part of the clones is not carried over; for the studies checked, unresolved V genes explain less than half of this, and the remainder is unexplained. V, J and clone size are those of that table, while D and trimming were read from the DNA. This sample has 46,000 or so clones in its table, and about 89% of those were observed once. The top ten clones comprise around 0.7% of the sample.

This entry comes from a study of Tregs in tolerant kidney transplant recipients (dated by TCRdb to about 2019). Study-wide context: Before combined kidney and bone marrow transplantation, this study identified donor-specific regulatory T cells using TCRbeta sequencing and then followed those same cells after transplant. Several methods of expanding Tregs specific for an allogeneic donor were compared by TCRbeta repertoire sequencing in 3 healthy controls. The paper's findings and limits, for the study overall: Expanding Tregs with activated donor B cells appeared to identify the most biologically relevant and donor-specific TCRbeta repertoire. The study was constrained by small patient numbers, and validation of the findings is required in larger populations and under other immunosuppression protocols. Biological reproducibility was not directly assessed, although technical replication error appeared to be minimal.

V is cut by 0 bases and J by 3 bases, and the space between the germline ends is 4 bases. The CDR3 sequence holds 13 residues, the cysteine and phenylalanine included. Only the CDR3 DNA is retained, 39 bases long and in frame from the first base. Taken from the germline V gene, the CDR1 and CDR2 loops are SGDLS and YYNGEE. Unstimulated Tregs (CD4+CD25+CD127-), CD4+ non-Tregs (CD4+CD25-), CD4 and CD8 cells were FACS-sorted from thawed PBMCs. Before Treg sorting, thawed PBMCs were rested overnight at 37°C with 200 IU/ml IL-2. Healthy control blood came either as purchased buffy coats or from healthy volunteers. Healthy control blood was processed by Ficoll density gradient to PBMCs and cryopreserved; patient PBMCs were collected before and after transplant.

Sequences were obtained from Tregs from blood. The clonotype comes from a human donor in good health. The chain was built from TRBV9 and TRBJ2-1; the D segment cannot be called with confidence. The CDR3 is CASSVDFYNEQFF. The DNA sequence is TGTGCCAGCAGCGTAGACTTCTACAATGAGCAGTTCTTC.